This TCR beta chain was found in a study of CXCR3-negative and CXCR3-positive naive CD8 T cells. Study-level results: Relative to CXCR3-negative naive cells, CXCR3-positive naive cells had more hydrophobic TRB CDR3s. Naive subsets were similarly diverse, while memory CD8+ repertoires were much less diverse.

The CDR3 is made up of 13 amino acids. Germline V lookup: CDR1 DFQATT, CDR2 SNEGSKA (reference sequence). About this clonotype itself: Its antigen is currently unknown.

cDNA libraries for TRB were generated by 5' RACE incorporating UMI labels. TCRdb reprocessed the 5' RACE reads and reports one entry per CDR3 protein, with no DNA. The ten most abundant clones cover around 0.28% of a sample with 150,000 or so distinct CDR3 sequences. Source material: naive CXCR3+ CD8+ T cells from blood. Subset specified: CD45RO-CCR7+CD27+CD95- naive CD8+ T cells expressing CXCR3 (TNR3+). The receptor was isolated from a human donor in good health. Some clones in this sample may be carry-over from other donors' samples. The genes are TRBV20-1 and TRBJ1-2; TCRdb's D call of TRBD1 is untestable without DNA. Here the CDR3 reads CSARVGDSYGYTF.